This T cell receptor beta chain is drawn from a study of blood T cell repertoires in COVID-19. The CDR3 has 16 residues. CDR1 is MDHEN and CDR2 is SYDVKM in the germline V gene. V lost 2 bases and J 3 bases, leaving 17 bases between the germline ends. Original analysis: Amplification of reference gene primers was used by the study to estimate nucleated cell counts. Sequencing was performed with immunoSEQ multiplex PCR; in TCRdb, only in-frame clones are kept and a portion is missing. V, J and clone size were drawn from that table, and D and trimming were deduced from the DNA. The data show approximately 470,000 clones, 70% to 90% seen once.

The specimen sequenced was peripheral blood. The TCR comes from a human donor in a cohort sampled during active COVID-19. This chain joins TRBV28 and TRBJ2-7; D may be TRBD2 (6 bases). CDR3 loop: CASSLGPREPIYEQYF. Here the CDR3 DNA reads TGTGCCAGCAGTTTAGGACCCCGGGAGCCGATCTACGAGCAGTACTTC. Variable domain in full (rest from reference TRBV28 and TRBJ2-7): DVKVTQSSRYLVKRTGEKVFLECVQDMDHENMFWYRQDPGLGLRLIYFSYDVKMKEKGDIPEGYSVSREKKERFSLILESASTNQTSMYLCASSLGPREPIYEQYFGPGTRLTVT.